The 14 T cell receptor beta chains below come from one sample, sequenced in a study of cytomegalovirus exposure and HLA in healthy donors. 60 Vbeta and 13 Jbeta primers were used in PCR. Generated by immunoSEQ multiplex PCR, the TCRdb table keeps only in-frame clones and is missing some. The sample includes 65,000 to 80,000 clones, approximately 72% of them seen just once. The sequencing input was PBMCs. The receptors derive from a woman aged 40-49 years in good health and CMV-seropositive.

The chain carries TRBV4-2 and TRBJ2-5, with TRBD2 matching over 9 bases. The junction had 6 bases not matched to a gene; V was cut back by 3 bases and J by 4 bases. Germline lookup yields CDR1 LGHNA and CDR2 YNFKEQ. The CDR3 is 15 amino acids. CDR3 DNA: TGTGCCAGCAGCCACGGCGGGGGGGCCCCAGAGACCCAGTACTTC. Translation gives CASSHGGGAPETQYF.

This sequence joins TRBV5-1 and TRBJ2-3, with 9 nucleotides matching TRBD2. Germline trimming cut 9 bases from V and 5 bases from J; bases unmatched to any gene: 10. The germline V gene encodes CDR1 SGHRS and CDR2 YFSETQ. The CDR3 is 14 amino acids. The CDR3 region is CATNPSGGLDTQYF. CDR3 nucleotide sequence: TGCGCCACCAACCCAAGCGGGGGGTTAGATACGCAGTATTTT.

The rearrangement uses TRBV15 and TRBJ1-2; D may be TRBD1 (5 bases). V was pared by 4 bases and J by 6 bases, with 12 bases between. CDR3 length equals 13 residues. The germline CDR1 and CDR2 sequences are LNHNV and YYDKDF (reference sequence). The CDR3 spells CATSTRGTDGYTF. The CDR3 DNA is TGTGCCACCAGCACTCGGGGGACCGATGGCTACACCTTC.

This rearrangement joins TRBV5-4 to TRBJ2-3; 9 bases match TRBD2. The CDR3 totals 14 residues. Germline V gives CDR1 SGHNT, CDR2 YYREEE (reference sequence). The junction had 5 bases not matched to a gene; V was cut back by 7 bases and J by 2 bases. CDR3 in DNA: TGTGCCAGCCAATCTAGCGGGACCACAGATACGCAGTATTTT. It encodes CASQSSGTTDTQYF.

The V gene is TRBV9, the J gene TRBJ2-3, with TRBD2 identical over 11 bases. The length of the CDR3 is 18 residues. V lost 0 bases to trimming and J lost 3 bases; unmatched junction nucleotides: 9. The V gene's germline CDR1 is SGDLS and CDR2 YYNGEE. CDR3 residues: CASSVEGVAGGPTDTQYF. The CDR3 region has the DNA TGTGCCAGCAGCGTAGAAGGGGTAGCGGGGGGGCCTACAGATACGCAGTATTTT. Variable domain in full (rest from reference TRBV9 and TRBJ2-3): DSGVTQTPKHLITATGQRVTLRCSPRSGDLSVYWYQQSLDQGLQFLIQYYNGEERAKGNILERFSAQQFPDLHSELNLSSLELGDSALYFCASSVEGVAGGPTDTQYFGPGTRLTVL.

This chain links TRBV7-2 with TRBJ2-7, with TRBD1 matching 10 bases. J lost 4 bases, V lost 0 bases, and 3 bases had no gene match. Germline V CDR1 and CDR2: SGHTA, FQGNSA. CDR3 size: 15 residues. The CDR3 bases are TGTGCCAGCAGCTTAGCACCGGGACAGGGGTACGAGCAGTACTTC. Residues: CASSLAPGQGYEQYF.

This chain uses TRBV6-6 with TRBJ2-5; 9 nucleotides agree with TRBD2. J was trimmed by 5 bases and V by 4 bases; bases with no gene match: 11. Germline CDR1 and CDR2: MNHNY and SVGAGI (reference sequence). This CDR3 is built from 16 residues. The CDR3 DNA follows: TGTGCCAGCAGTTGGTCTAGCGGGGTTAGGGGGGAGACCCAGTACTTC. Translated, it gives CASSWSSGVRGETQYF.

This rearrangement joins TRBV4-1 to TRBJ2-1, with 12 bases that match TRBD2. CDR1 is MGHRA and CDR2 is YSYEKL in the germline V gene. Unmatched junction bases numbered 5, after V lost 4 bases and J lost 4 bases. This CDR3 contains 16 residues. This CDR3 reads CASSRPGLAGYNEQFF. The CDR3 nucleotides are TGCGCCAGCAGCCGCCCGGGACTAGCGGGTTACAATGAGCAGTTCTTC.

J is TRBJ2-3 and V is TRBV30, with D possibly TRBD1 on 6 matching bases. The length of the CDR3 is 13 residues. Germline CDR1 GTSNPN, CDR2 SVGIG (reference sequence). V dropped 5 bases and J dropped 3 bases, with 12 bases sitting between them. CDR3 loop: CAWSGEGTDTQYF. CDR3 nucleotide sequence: TGTGCCTGGTCAGGGGAAGGGACAGATACGCAGTATTTT.

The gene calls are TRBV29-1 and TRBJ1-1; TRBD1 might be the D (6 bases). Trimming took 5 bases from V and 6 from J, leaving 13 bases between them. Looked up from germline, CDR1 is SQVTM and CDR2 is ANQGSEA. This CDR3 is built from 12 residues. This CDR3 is CSVFGGAAEAFF. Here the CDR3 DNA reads TGCAGCGTTTTTGGGGGGGCCGCTGAAGCTTTCTTT.

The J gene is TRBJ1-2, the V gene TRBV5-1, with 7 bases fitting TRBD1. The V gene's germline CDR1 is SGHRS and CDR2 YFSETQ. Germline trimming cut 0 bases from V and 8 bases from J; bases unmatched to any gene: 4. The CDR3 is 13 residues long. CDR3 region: CASSLDMDRGYTF. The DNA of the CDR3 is TGCGCCAGCAGCTTGGATATGGACAGGGGCTACACCTTC.

In DNA form, the CDR3 reads TGCGCCAGCAGCCCGGGACAGGGGGCTGCAAACACTGAAGCTTTCTTT. Protein product: CASSPGQGAANTEAFF. The chain employs TRBV4-1 and TRBJ1-1, with 12 nucleotides matching TRBD1. Germline assignment: CDR1 MGHRA and CDR2 YSYEKL. CDR3 length: 16 residues. With 4 bases clipped from V and 2 bases from J, the junction kept 5 bases outside the gene matches.

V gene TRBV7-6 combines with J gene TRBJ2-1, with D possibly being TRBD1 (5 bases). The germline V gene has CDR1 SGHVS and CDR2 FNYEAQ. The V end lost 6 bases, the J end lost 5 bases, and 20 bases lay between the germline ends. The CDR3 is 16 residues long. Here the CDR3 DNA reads TGTGCCAGCAGTTCAGACCAGGGTTCCCCTGACAATGAGCAGTTCTTC. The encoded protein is CASSSDQGSPDNEQFF.

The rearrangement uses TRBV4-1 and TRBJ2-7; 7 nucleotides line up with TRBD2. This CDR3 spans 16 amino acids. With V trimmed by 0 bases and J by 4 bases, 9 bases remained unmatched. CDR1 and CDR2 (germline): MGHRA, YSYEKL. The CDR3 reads CASSQDTAGVTYEQYF. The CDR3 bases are TGCGCCAGCAGCCAAGATACGGCGGGGGTTACTTACGAGCAGTACTTC.